The 25 T cell receptor beta chains below were found in one sample sequenced in a study of cytomegalovirus exposure and HLA in healthy donors. With 60 Vbeta and 13 Jbeta primers, the PCR was carried out. Data came from immunoSEQ multiplex PCR; TCRdb stores just in-frame clones and leaves some out. The table includes approximately 120,000 clones, about 86% detected once. Sequencing was carried out using PBMCs. The source of these receptors is a woman aged 30 to 39 in good health and CMV-seronegative.

The chain has TRBV2 and TRBJ1-1; D is uncertain. V lost 9 bases and J 4 bases, leaving 15 bases between the germline ends. The CDR3 spans 13 residues. Germline V gives CDR1 SNHLY, CDR2 FYNNEI. The CDR3 DNA follows: TGTGCCAGTAGCCCCGGGTTTATCACTGAAGCTTTCTTT. Protein product: CASSPGFITEAFF.

The rearrangement links TRBV29-1 to TRBJ2-3, with 8 positions matching TRBD2. The CDR3 has 13 amino acids. Germline CDR1 reads SQVTM; CDR2 reads ANQGSEA. J lost 4 bases, V lost 4 bases, and 4 bases had no gene match. The CDR3 coding sequence is TGCAGCGTTGGTCAAGCGGGAGCAGATACGCAGTATTTT. Protein product: CSVGQAGADTQYF.

As DNA, the CDR3 is TGTGCCAGCAGTGCCTCCGGGACAGCGGATCGGACCCAGTACTTC. Encoded protein: CASSASGTADRTQYF. J is TRBJ2-5 and V is TRBV25-1, with 7 bases that match TRBD1. Trimming at V came to 4 bases and at J to 7 bases, leaving 12 bases not matched to a gene. The V gene's germline CDR1 is MGHDK and CDR2 SYGVNS. This CDR3 is 15 amino acids long.

This clone was observed a handful of times. The rearrangement uses TRBV9 and TRBJ2-2; TRBD2 matches 7 bases. Germline CDR1 SGDLS, CDR2 YYNGEE. V was clipped by 10 bases and J by 2 bases; unmatched bases: 5. This CDR3 comprises 13 residues. CDR3: CASGGGNTGELFF. The CDR3 DNA sequence: TGTGCCTCGGGGGGAGGTAACACCGGGGAGCTGTTTTTT.

As to this clone: Its ends do not fully match the called genes, so a read error is possible. V is TRBV7-2 and J is TRBJ2-7; TRBD2 matches at 9 bases. Germline lookup yields CDR1 SGHTA and CDR2 FQGNSA. There are 13 residues in the CDR3. The CDR3 sequence: CASSLRGLAYMNF. In DNA, the CDR3 is TGTGCCAGCAGCCTCCGGGGACTAGCATATATGAACTTC.

This rearrangement joins TRBV30 to TRBJ2-2; 8 bases map to TRBD1. Germline CDR1 GTSNPN, CDR2 SVGIG (reference sequence). J gave up 7 bases and V 8 bases, and 15 bases lay outside the gene matches. CDR3 size: 15 residues. The CDR3 here is CALENRGYWGGELFF. The CDR3 DNA sequence: TGTGCCCTGGAAAACAGGGGGTACTGGGGCGGGGAGCTGTTTTTT.

The chain is built from TRBV28 and TRBJ2-7, with 11 positions matching TRBD2. The CDR3 consists of 15 residues. Germline trimming cut 3 bases from V and 4 bases from J; bases unmatched to any gene: 5. Germline loops: CDR1 MDHEN, CDR2 SYDVKM. As DNA, the CDR3 is TGTGCCAGCAGTTTCCCTAGCGGGAGGTCTTACGAGCAGTACTTC. It codes for CASSFPSGRSYEQYF.

The V call is TRBV28, the J call TRBJ1-5, with 9 bases fitting TRBD1. Germline V gene sequence: CDR1 MDHEN, CDR2 SYDVKM. After removal of 7 bases from V and 6 bases from J, the junction contained 10 bases not matched to a gene. This CDR3 comprises 15 residues. Written as DNA, the CDR3 is TGTGCCAGCATCGTCGGACAGGGGATGGCTCAGCCCCAGCATTTT. This encodes CASIVGQGMAQPQHF.

The rearrangement uses TRBV19 and TRBJ2-2, with 13 positions matching TRBD2. Germline V CDR1 and CDR2: LNHDA, SQIVND (reference sequence). Trimming cost V 7 bases and J 6 bases; bases outside gene matches: 5. The CDR3 consists of 15 residues. The CDR3 reads CASIALAGGPGELFF. The CDR3 coding sequence is TGTGCCAGTATCGCACTAGCGGGAGGGCCCGGGGAGCTGTTTTTT.

The rearrangement joins TRBV28 to TRBJ1-5; 8 bases agree with TRBD1. CDR3 size: 14 residues. The J segment lost 6 bases and the V segment lost 7 bases, leaving 8 bases of the junction unmatched. Germline V CDR1 and CDR2: MDHEN, SYDVKM. In DNA form, the CDR3 reads TGTGCCAGCACCGTCAGGACAGGGTTTCAGCCCCAGCATTTT. Amino acid sequence: CASTVRTGFQPQHF.

The chain uses TRBV7-6 and TRBJ1-6; TRBD1 matches at 7 bases. CDR3 length: 16 amino acids. The germline V gene encodes CDR1 SGHVS and CDR2 FNYEAQ. The V segment lost 1 base and the J segment 7 bases; nucleotides outside the gene matches: 7. The CDR3 nucleotides are TGTGCCAGCAGCTTAGAGACAGGGCTTCGAAATTCACCCCTCCACTTT. The encoded protein is CASSLETGLRNSPLHF.

By sample share, this clone is medium-sized (0.01 to 0.1%). The chain joins TRBV7-8 to TRBJ2-1, with D tentatively TRBD2 (6 bases). The CDR3 spans 13 residues. Germline V gene lookup returns CDR1 SGHVS and CDR2 FQNEAQ. V was pared by 3 bases and J by 6 bases, with 9 bases between. CDR3 in DNA: TGTGCCAGCAGCTTTACTAGCTCCAATGAGCAGTTCTTC. Translating it yields CASSFTSSNEQFF.

The gene calls are TRBV2 and TRBJ2-3, with 7 bases fitting TRBD1. V trimming: 6 bases; J trimming: 2 bases; junction bases outside the gene matches: 8. Germline V gene data show CDR1 as SNHLY and CDR2 as FYNNEI. This CDR3 has 15 residues. CDR3 bases: TGTGCCAGCAGGCCAGGACAGGTCGACACAGATACGCAGTATTTT. Amino acids: CASRPGQVDTDTQYF.

This clone occurred once. The rearrangement links TRBV4-1 to TRBJ2-7; 12 nucleotides match TRBD2. Looked up from germline, CDR1 is MGHRA and CDR2 is YSYEKL. The CDR3 totals 16 residues. J lost 2 bases, V lost 0 bases, and 2 bases had no gene match. Here the CDR3 DNA reads TGCGCCAGCAGCCAAGAGGGACTAGCGGGTGCCTACGAGCAGTACTTC. Translated: CASSQEGLAGAYEQYF.

J is TRBJ2-2 and V is TRBV7-6; no definite D call. With 4 bases removed from V and 3 bases from J, the gap between germline ends came to 12 bases. CDR3 length equals 15 residues. CDR1 is SGHVS, CDR2 FNYEAQ, per germline. CDR3 sequence (DNA): TGTGCCAGCAGCTCAACACGGGTGGACACCGGGGAGCTGTTTTTT. Amino acids: CASSSTRVDTGELFF.

The rearrangement links TRBV27 to TRBJ2-1, with 10 bases that match TRBD2. CDR3 size: 16 residues. After removal of 2 bases from V and 7 bases from J, the junction contained 8 bases not matched to a gene. Germline lookup yields CDR1 MNHEY and CDR2 SMNVEV (reference sequence). Written as DNA, the CDR3 is TGTGCCAGCAGTTTACAAGCGGGAGGGCCCGTAAATGAGCAGTTCTTC. Its protein is CASSLQAGGPVNEQFF.

The gene calls are TRBV2 and TRBJ2-1; 7 bases are shared with TRBD1. The germline V gene has CDR1 SNHLY and CDR2 FYNNEI. Losses at the gene ends were 8 bases for V and 7 bases for J; bases not matched to a gene: 8. CDR3 size: 13 residues. CDR3 nucleotides: TGTGCCAGCGACAGGGAGATTGTAAATGAGCAGTTCTTC. It yields the protein CASDREIVNEQFF.

This rearrangement joins TRBV19 to TRBJ1-5; D is uncertain. The V gene's germline CDR1 is LNHDA and CDR2 SQIVND (reference sequence). Trimming left V 6 bases short and J 2 bases short, with 14 bases between. CDR3 size: 15 residues. The chain's CDR3 is CASRGPRRGNQPQHF. The DNA of the CDR3 is TGTGCCAGTAGAGGACCGCGGCGGGGCAATCAGCCCCAGCATTTT.

The sample holds a few counts of this clone. J is TRBJ2-1 and V is TRBV2, with D perhaps TRBD2 (7 bases). This CDR3 region has 16 residues. The germline gives CDR1 SNHLY, CDR2 FYNNEI. The V and J ends lost 2 bases and 10 bases respectively, with 21 bases between them. The CDR3 DNA is TGTGCCAGCAGTGAATGGTTCAGGGAGGGGGGCCAAGAGCAGTTCTTC. Residues: CASSEWFREGGQEQFF.

This chain connects TRBV5-1 to TRBJ2-5; D possibly corresponds to TRBD2 (6 bases). The V end lost 0 bases, the J end lost 4 bases, and 16 bases lay between the germline ends. This CDR3 is 16 amino acids long. The germline V gene has CDR1 SGHRS and CDR2 YFSETQ. Written as DNA, the CDR3 is TGCGCCAGCAGCTTGGAGATCGGGGGTGACTTAGAGACCCAGTACTTC. Protein: CASSLEIGGDLETQYF.

The rearrangement links TRBV4-2 to TRBJ2-1; D might be TRBD2 (6 bases). V shed 4 bases and J shed 9 bases, with 10 bases lying between them. Germline CDR1 and CDR2: LGHNA and YNFKEQ. The CDR3 runs to 12 residues. The CDR3 sequence is CASSRLGGEQFF. As DNA, the CDR3 is TGTGCCAGCAGCCGCCTGGGGGGTGAGCAGTTCTTC.

This clone came up once. The V gene is TRBV2, the J gene TRBJ2-7, with D possibly matching TRBD2 (6 bases). This CDR3 is built from 18 residues. The V gene's germline CDR1 is SNHLY and CDR2 FYNNEI. The germline V and J ends were trimmed by 6 bases and 5 bases, with 29 bases remaining between them. CDR3 sequence reads: CASRESPESGLARHEQYF. The DNA for the CDR3 is TGTGCCAGCAGAGAGTCCCCCGAATCGGGACTCGCCCGCCACGAGCAGTACTTC.

The chain employs TRBV7-3 and TRBJ2-1; the match to TRBD2 covers 7 bases. J was trimmed by 0 bases and V by 3 bases; bases with no gene match: 14. The CDR3 is made up of 19 amino acids. The germline gives CDR1 SGHTA, CDR2 FQGTGA. CDR3 DNA: TGTGCCAGCAGCTTGGGACTACCCGGGCACAAGAGCTCCTACAATGAGCAGTTCTTC. It encodes CASSLGLPGHKSSYNEQFF.

The chain combines TRBV9 with TRBJ2-7, with D unclear. The CDR3 extends over 14 amino acids. The germline V gene encodes CDR1 SGDLS and CDR2 YYNGEE. Trimming cost V 3 bases and J 1 base, with 11 bases left between them. The CDR3: CASSGHSNSYEQYF. For the CDR3, the DNA is TGTGCCAGCAGCGGCCACTCGAATTCCTACGAGCAGTACTTC. Full variable domain (outside the CDR3, taken from reference TRBV9 and TRBJ2-7): DSGVTQTPKHLITATGQRVTLRCSPRSGDLSVYWYQQSLDQGLQFLIQYYNGEERAKGNILERFSAQQFPDLHSELNLSSLELGDSALYFCASSGHSNSYEQYFGPGTRLTVT.

This chain joins TRBV5-1 and TRBJ1-1, with D tentatively TRBD1 (5 bases). The CDR3 contains 15 residues. V was trimmed by 0 bases and J by 4 bases, leaving 13 bases between them. The germline CDR1 and CDR2 sequences are SGHRS and YFSETQ. The CDR3 is CASSLADNRGTEAFF. In nucleotides, the CDR3 is TGCGCCAGCAGCTTGGCGGACAATAGGGGCACTGAAGCTTTCTTT.